The present TCR beta chain was sequenced within a study of blood T cell repertoires in COVID-19. Study summary: Collection of acute and convalescent COVID-19 samples took place in the United States, Italy and Spain. In each case, the material was cDNA or gDNA derived from T cells, B-cell-depleted T cells, or PBMCs.

As originally analysed: Estimated nucleated cell counts came from reference gene primer amplification. TCRdb keeps only in-frame clones here, not all; method: immunoSEQ multiplex PCR. V and J calls and clone size come straight from that table; D and trimming were deduced from the DNA. The sample shows approximately 270,000 clones, around 85% of them seen only once. From germline, CDR1 is SGHAT and CDR2 FQNNGV. The CDR3 sequence is 15 residues long. V gave up 0 bases and J gave up 4 bases, with 12 bases separating them. The chain is built from TRBV11-2 and TRBJ1-1, with D perhaps matching TRBD1 (5 bases). Sequencing was done on a sample of peripheral blood. The origin of this receptor is a man at least 80 years old with acute or convalescent COVID-19. DNA of the CDR3: TGTGCCAGCAGCTTAGAGGGCAGGGTGCTCACTGAAGCTTTCTTT. Its protein is CASSLEGRVLTEAFF.